This T cell receptor beta chain was obtained from a study of cytomegalovirus exposure and HLA in healthy donors. Study-level points and caveats: The study recorded fewer than 200 TCR beta chains that were cytomegalovirus-associated. Reports credit the classifier with highly specific, highly sensitive diagnosis of cytomegalovirus status.

The CDR3 has 13 amino acids. V trimming: 8 bases; J trimming: 6 bases; junction bases outside the gene matches: 7. The germline CDR1 and CDR2 sequences are LGHNA and YSLEER. Note on this clone: Its antigen is as yet unknown.

The assay was immunoSEQ multiplex PCR, and TCRdb's table has in-frame clones only and misses some. The table includes around 180,000 clones, around 84% detected once. The V call is TRBV4-3, the J call TRBJ2-3; 8 positions match TRBD2. The sample was PBMCs. This receptor was identified in a man between 18 and 29 years old in good health and CMV-seropositive. CDR3 sequence reads: CASGRLASDTQYF. The DNA for the CDR3 is TGCGCCAGCGGACGACTAGCGTCGGATACGCAGTATTTT.